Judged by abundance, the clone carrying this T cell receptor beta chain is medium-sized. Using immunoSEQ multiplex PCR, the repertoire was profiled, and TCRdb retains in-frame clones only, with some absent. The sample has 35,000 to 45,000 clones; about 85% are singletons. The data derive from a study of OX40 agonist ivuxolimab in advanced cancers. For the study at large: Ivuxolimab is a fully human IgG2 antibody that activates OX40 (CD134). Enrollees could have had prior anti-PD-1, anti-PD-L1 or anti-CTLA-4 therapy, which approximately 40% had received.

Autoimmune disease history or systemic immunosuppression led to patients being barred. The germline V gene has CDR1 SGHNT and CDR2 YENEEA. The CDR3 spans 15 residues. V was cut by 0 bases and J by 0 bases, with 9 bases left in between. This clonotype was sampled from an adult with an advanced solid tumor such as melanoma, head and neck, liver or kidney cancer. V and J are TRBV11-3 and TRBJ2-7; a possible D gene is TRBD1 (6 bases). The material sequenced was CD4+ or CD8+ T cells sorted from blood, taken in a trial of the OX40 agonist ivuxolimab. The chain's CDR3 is CASSLEDRSSYEQYF. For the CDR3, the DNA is TGTGCCAGCAGCTTAGAAGACAGGAGCTCCTACGAGCAGTACTTC.